The next 22 T cell receptor beta chains were all read from a single sample in a study of blood T cell repertoires in COVID-19. Assay: immunoSEQ multiplex PCR; the TCRdb copy retains only in-frame clones and omits some. The data show about 270,000 clones, with 80% to 90% seen just once and approximately 10% held by the top ten. What was sequenced was peripheral blood. All receptors come from a woman between 65 and 79 years old with acute or convalescent COVID-19.

The rearrangement links TRBV2 to TRBJ1-5; D is perhaps TRBD1 (5 bases). Trimming took 4 bases from V and 6 from J, leaving 10 bases between them. Germline V gene lookup returns CDR1 SNHLY and CDR2 FYNNEI. CDR3 length: 13 residues. For the CDR3, the DNA is TGTGCCAGCAGTGGACAGCTAAGTCAGCCCCAGCATTTT. It codes for CASSGQLSQPQHF. The whole variable domain, remainder taken from reference TRBV2 and TRBJ1-5, is EPEVTQTPSHQVTQMGQEVILRCVPISNHLYFYWYRQILGQKVEFLVSFYNNEISEKSEIFDDQFSVERPDGSNFTLKIRSTKLEDSAMYFCASSGQLSQPQHFGDGTRLSIL.

This chain joins TRBV3-1 (or the pseudogene TRBV3-2) and TRBJ1-1; D is unclear. V was cut by 1 base and J by 7 bases, with 19 bases left in between. Germline-derived CDR1 and CDR2 are LGHDT and YNNKEL (reference sequence). The CDR3 is made up of 16 amino acids. The CDR3 coding sequence is TGTGCCAGCAGCCAAGGTTTATCGGGAGGTGGATATGAAGCTTTCTTT. It codes for CASSQGLSGGGYEAFF.

This clone was observed a few times. The V gene is TRBV10-2, the J gene TRBJ1-6; D may be TRBD1 (5 bases). The CDR3 is 15 amino acids. V lost 3 bases, J lost 6 bases, and 12 bases lay in between. CDR1 and CDR2 (germline): WSHSY, SAAADI. CDR3 nucleotides: TGCGCCAGCAGTGACTCAGGGTACCTTAATTCACCCCTCCACTTT. Translated, it gives CASSDSGYLNSPLHF.

The gene calls are TRBV5-4 and TRBJ2-1; 9 nucleotides align to TRBD2. With 1 base clipped from V and 9 bases from J, the junction kept 5 bases outside the gene matches. CDR1 is SGHNT, CDR2 YYREEE, per germline (reference sequence). The CDR3 has 14 residues. The CDR3 DNA reads as TGTGCCAGCAGCTTGCGCGGGGGGGCCTTTGAGCAGTTCTTC. Its protein product is CASSLRGGAFEQFF.

The chain has TRBV2 and TRBJ2-3; tentatively, D is TRBD2 (6 bases). Trimming pared 10 bases from V and 4 bases from J, leaving 21 bases between. This CDR3 is built from 15 residues. Per the germline V gene, CDR1 is SNHLY and CDR2 is FYNNEI. This chain's CDR3 is CATGLGGTAADTQYF. CDR3 DNA sequence: TGTGCCACCGGCCTCGGCGGGACCGCCGCAGATACGCAGTATTTT.

The J gene is TRBJ1-1, the V gene TRBV10-3; D unresolved. V gave up 7 bases and J gave up 4 bases, with 13 bases separating them. The CDR3 is 13 amino acids. The germline CDR1 and CDR2 sequences are ENHRY and SYGVKD. The CDR3 nucleotides are TGTGCCATCACGCCGGGGTTAGGCACTGAAGCTTTCTTT. It encodes CAITPGLGTEAFF.

Remarks on this clone: The sample holds other DNA sequences that translate to the same CDR3. The V and J genes are TRBV5-1 and TRBJ2-7; the D is unclear. The CDR3 covers 12 residues. Trimming took 1 base from V and 4 from J, leaving 6 bases between them. Germline CDR1 and CDR2: SGHRS and YFSETQ. In DNA form, the CDR3 reads TGCGCCAGCAGCTTGACGGGTTACGAGCAGTACTTC. Protein: CASSLTGYEQYF. Full variable domain (rest looked up from reference TRBV5-1 and TRBJ2-7): KAGVTQTPRYLIKTRGQQVTLSCSPISGHRSVSWYQQTPGQGLQFLFEYFSETQRNKGNFPGRFSGRQFSNSRSEMNVSTLELGDSALYLCASSLTGYEQYFGPGTRLTVT.

This sequence joins TRBV14 and TRBJ1-1, with D possibly being TRBD1 (5 bases). The CDR3 covers 15 residues. The ends were cut back, 3 bases at V and 5 bases at J, with 16 bases in the middle. CDR1 and CDR2 from the germline V gene are SGHDN and FVKESK. The CDR3 nucleotides are TGTGCCAGCAGCCAGAACCCAGGGCGGGGAACTGAAGCTTTCTTT. It specifies CASSQNPGRGTEAFF.

The V call is TRBV5-6, the J call TRBJ1-1, with D hard to call. Germline loops: CDR1 SGHDT, CDR2 YYEEEE. The CDR3 consists of 14 residues. V was trimmed by 0 bases and J by 5 bases, leaving 11 bases between them. The CDR3 protein is CASSLVDRGTEAFF. CDR3 nucleotide sequence: TGTGCCAGCAGCTTGGTTGACCGGGGAACTGAAGCTTTCTTT.

The CDR3 nucleotides are TGTGCCAGCAGCCAAGTAGGGGGAGCTGGCTACACCTTC. It encodes CASSQVGGAGYTF. The chain recombines TRBV3-1 (or the pseudogene TRBV3-2) with TRBJ1-2, with D possibly matching TRBD1 (6 bases). Germline V gene data show CDR1 as LGHDT and CDR2 as YNNKEL (reference sequence). This CDR3 comprises 13 residues. V was cut by 1 base and J by 7 bases, with 10 bases left in between.

This chain links TRBV10-3 with TRBJ1-1; TRBD1 matches 8 bases. Germline values: CDR1 ENHRY, CDR2 SYGVKD. Trimming at V came to 8 bases and at J to 0 bases, leaving 8 bases not matched to a gene. The CDR3 contains 15 residues. The CDR3 DNA reads as TGTGCCATCGGAGAAGGGGACAGGCTGAACACTGAAGCTTTCTTT. It specifies CAIGEGDRLNTEAFF.

The chain combines TRBV18 with TRBJ1-4, with 10 bases fitting TRBD1. V was pared by 2 bases and J by 8 bases, with 5 bases of the junction left unmatched. The length of the CDR3 is 15 residues. The germline V gene encodes CDR1 KGHSH and CDR2 LQKENI. DNA of the CDR3: TGTGCCAGCTCACCATTCGGGACAGGGGCCGAAAAACTGTTTTTT. Translating gives CASSPFGTGAEKLFF. The complete variable domain, with remaining parts taken from reference TRBV18 and TRBJ1-4, reads NAGVMQNPRHLVRRRGQEARLRCSPMKGHSHVYWYRQLPEEGLKFMVYLQKENIIDESGMPKERFSAEFPKEGPSILRIQQVVRGDSAAYFCASSPFGTGAEKLFFGSGTQLSVL.

A remark on this clone: In the same sample, other DNA sequences code for this CDR3. CDR3 in amino acids: CASSRANYGYTF. In DNA, the CDR3 is TGTGCCAGCAGCAGAGCTAACTATGGCTACACCTTC. The chain has TRBV5-8 and TRBJ1-2, with D uncertain. V was cut by 4 bases and J by 0 bases, with 4 bases left in between. The CDR3 is 12 residues long. The V gene's germline CDR1 is SGHTS and CDR2 YDEGEE.

The CDR3 here is CASSRGRLGSPLHF. CDR3 coding DNA: TGTGCCAGCAGTAGGGGGCGCCTAGGTTCACCCCTCCACTTT. This chain joins TRBV6-2 or TRBV6-3 and TRBJ1-6, with 7 positions matching TRBD1. The germline CDR1 and CDR2 sequences are MNHEY and SVGEGT. Germline trimming cut 5 bases from V and 9 bases from J; bases unmatched to any gene: 7. The CDR3 extends over 14 amino acids.

The CDR3 DNA reads TGTGCCAGTAGCCCCAGGGAGGCTGGAAACACCATATATTTT. It translates to CASSPREAGNTIYF. The V call is TRBV19, the J call TRBJ1-3; TRBD1 is a possible D gene (5 bases). Germline V gives CDR1 LNHDA, CDR2 SQIVND (reference sequence). The CDR3 spans 14 residues. Trimming removed 6 bases from V and 2 bases from J, with 11 bases in between. Combining the CDR3 with reference TRBV19 and TRBJ1-3 gives the whole variable domain DGGITQSPKYLFRKEGQNVTLSCEQNLNHDAMYWYRQDPGQGLRLIYYSQIVNDFQKGDIAEGYSVSREKKESFPLTVTSAQKNPTAFYLCASSPREAGNTIYFGEGSWLTVV.

For the CDR3, the DNA is TGTGCCAGCAGCTTATCGGGACAGGGGGCTCTGAAGACCCAGTACTTC. Amino acids: CASSLSGQGALKTQYF. The chain recombines TRBV7-9 with TRBJ2-5; the match to TRBD1 covers 12 bases. After removal of 2 bases from V and 6 bases from J, the junction contained 7 bases not matched to a gene. The germline V gene encodes CDR1 SEHNR and CDR2 FQNEAQ (reference sequence). The CDR3 has 16 amino acids.

This chain connects TRBV7-2 to TRBJ2-5, with TRBD2 as a possible D gene (5 bases). Trimming stripped 3 bases from V and 4 bases from J, with 12 bases between. The CDR3 contains 14 residues. Germline CDR1 reads SGHTA; CDR2 reads FQGNSA. CDR3 region: CASSFSFGGETQYF. CDR3 DNA: TGTGCCAGCAGCTTCTCTTTTGGAGGAGAGACCCAGTACTTC.

The chain employs TRBV3-1 (or the pseudogene TRBV3-2) and TRBJ1-4; 10 bases are shared with TRBD1. The CDR3 totals 13 residues. With V trimmed by 4 bases and J by 12 bases, 5 bases remained unmatched. CDR1 is LGHDT, CDR2 YNNKEL, per germline (reference sequence). Here the CDR3 reads CASSRDRGGELFF. For the CDR3, the DNA is TGTGCCAGCAGCCGGGACAGGGGAGGGGAACTGTTTTTT.

This clone showed up just a few times. The J gene is TRBJ1-1, the V gene TRBV15; 10 positions agree with TRBD1. Germline V gives CDR1 LNHNV, CDR2 YYDKDF (reference sequence). J was trimmed by 0 bases and V by 0 bases; bases with no gene match: 4. The CDR3 spans 17 residues. CDR3 sequence (DNA): TGTGCCACCAGCAGAGATCGGACAGGGGGGATGAACACTGAAGCTTTCTTT. It specifies CATSRDRTGGMNTEAFF.

V usage is TRBV5-3 and J usage is TRBJ2-5; TRBD2 matches at 7 bases. TRBV5-3 is recorded as an ORF, its role being uncertain. There are 14 residues in the CDR3. V lost 3 bases, J lost 7 bases, and 9 bases stayed unmatched. CDR3 coding DNA: TGTGCCAGAAGCTCTCAACGACTAGCAGGGACCCAGTACTTC. Translation gives CARSSQRLAGTQYF.

The V gene is TRBV7-6, the J gene TRBJ2-5; possibly TRBD1 for D (6 bases). The germline V gene has CDR1 SGHVS and CDR2 FNYEAQ. Trimming left V 3 bases short and J 5 bases short, with 16 bases between. The CDR3 is made up of 15 amino acids. CDR3 region: CASSFGNRVVETQYF. In DNA, the CDR3 is TGTGCCAGCAGCTTCGGTAACAGGGTGGTTGAGACCCAGTACTTC.

The gene calls are TRBV5-4 and TRBJ2-1; TRBD2 matches at 7 bases. V was pared by 4 bases and J by 4 bases, with 8 bases of the junction left unmatched. The CDR3 contains 15 residues. Germline V CDR1 and CDR2: SGHNT, YYREEE (reference sequence). CDR3 residues: CASSASAGYYNEQFF. The CDR3 DNA reads TGTGCCAGCAGCGCTTCAGCGGGATATTACAATGAGCAGTTCTTC. Full variable domain (remainder filled in from reference TRBV5-4 and TRBJ2-1): ETGVTQSPTHLIKTRGQQVTLRCSSQSGHNTVSWYQQALGQGPQFIFQYYREEENGRGNFPPRFSGLQFPNYSSELNVNALELDDSALYLCASSASAGYYNEQFFGPGTRLTVL.